This entry concerns a single T cell receptor beta chain. The sample comes from a study of blood T cell repertoires in COVID-19. Study-wide context: Acute and convalescent COVID-19 specimens originated in the United States, Italy and Spain. In each case, the material was cDNA or gDNA derived from T cells, B-cell-depleted T cells, or PBMCs.

CDR1 and CDR2 (germline): GTSNPN, SVGIG (reference sequence). The ends lost 0 bases at V and 12 bases at J; junction bases unmatched: 4. This CDR3 has 12 amino acids. Authors' data handling: Counts of nucleated cells, estimated from reference gene primer amplification, were obtained. Assay used: immunoSEQ multiplex PCR; TCRdb lists only in-frame clones, some missing. V and J calls and clone size are given by that table; D and trimming were obtained from the DNA. The top ten clones hold 2% to 2.5% of a sample with hundreds of thousands of clones, 87% of them seen once. The source is a woman aged 45 to 65 who had recovered from COVID-19. Sequencing was performed on peripheral blood. The gene calls are TRBV30 and TRBJ1-4; 7 bases line up with TRBD1. CDR3 protein: CAWSVERGQLFF. Written as DNA, the CDR3 is TGTGCCTGGAGTGTAGAGAGGGGGCAACTGTTTTTT.